Listed here is a single T cell receptor beta chain. These data are taken from a study of low-dose radiotherapy and immunotherapy resistance in tumors. Study information: Treatment consisted of nivolumab 240 mg every two weeks and ipilimumab 1 mg/kg every six weeks, given intravenously to patients. Daily intake of oral aspirin 300 mg by patients lasted four cycles and began on cycle 1 day 1.

Gene-specific TRAV and TRBV primers were used for first-strand cDNA, covering alpha and beta chains. An approximately 19-cycle PCR with a constant-region primer and V-primer adapter amplified TCRs. In TCRdb, the reads were re-called with MiXCR into one record per CDR3 protein. The table has 12,000 to 15,000 distinct CDR3 sequences, 60% to 80% seen once; the top ten hold 4.5% to 5%. Germline assignment: CDR1 SNHLY and CDR2 FYNNEI. Trimming stripped 5 bases from V and 3 bases from J, with 16 bases between. The CDR3 length is 16 residues. The rearrangement links TRBV2 to TRBJ2-2; maybe TRBD1 (5 bases). This sequence was found in a human donor with advanced metastatic prostate, ovarian, gallbladder or colorectal cancer (not recorded which). This table probably holds off-target reads from a library built for another chain. Written as DNA, the CDR3 is TGTGCCAGCAGTCACAGCAGGGTCTCGGACACCGGGGAGCTGTTTTTT. This encodes CASSHSRVSDTGELFF. The full variable domain, rest sourced from reference TRBV2 and TRBJ2-2, is EPEVTQTPSHQVTQMGQEVILRCVPISNHLYFYWYRQILGQKVEFLVSFYNNEISEKSEIFDDQFSVERPDGSNFTLKIRSTKLEDSAMYFCASSHSRVSDTGELFFGEGSRLTVL.